A single TCR beta chain is shown here with its context. V was cut by 5 bases and J by 8 bases, with 12 bases left in between. This CDR3 is built from 12 residues. The germline CDR1 and CDR2 sequences are MGHRA and YSYEKL. Original processing notes: Cell counts per sample came from amplifying reference gene primers. The data were produced by immunoSEQ multiplex PCR, yet TCRdb's version contains in-frame clones alone and is incomplete. Clone size and the V and J calls come from that table; the DNA yielded D and trimming. The sample gives almost 400,000 clones, roughly 86% of which show up once; about 1.8% is in the top ten. Participant ages covered roughly 18 to 89 years across around 22 US areas. Clinical history as reported by participants underpinned cohort assignment. Recovered status applied to Cohort 3 donors who had two consecutive negative PCRs. It also applied to those with clearance or with symptom resolution.

These data are taken from a study of blood T cell repertoires in COVID-19. The TCR comes from a woman aged 25 to 39 who had recovered from COVID-19. Sequenced sample: PBMCs or T cells enriched from blood (not recorded which). This rearrangement joins TRBV4-1 to TRBJ1-1; no reliable D call. CDR3: CASSWEAGEAFF. The CDR3 region has the DNA TGCGCCAGCAGCTGGGAGGCAGGAGAAGCTTTCTTT.